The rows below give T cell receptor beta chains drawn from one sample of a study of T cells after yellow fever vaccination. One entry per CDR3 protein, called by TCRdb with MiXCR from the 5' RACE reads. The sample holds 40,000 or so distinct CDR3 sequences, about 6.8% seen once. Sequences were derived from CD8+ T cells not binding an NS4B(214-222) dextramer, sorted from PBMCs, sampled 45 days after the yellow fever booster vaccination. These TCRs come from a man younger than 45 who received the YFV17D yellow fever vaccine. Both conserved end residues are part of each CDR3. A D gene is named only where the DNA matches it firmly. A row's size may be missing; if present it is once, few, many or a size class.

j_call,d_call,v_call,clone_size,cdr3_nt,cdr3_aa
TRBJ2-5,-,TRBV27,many,TGTGCCAGCAGTTCTAGCGAGACCCAGTACTTC,CASSSSETQYF
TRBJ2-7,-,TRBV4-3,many,TGCGCCAGCAGCCAAGACAGGGGAACCTACGAGCAGTACTTC,CASSQDRGTYEQYF
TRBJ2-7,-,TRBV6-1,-,TGTGCCACCCAGAGAGGGAACGACTACGAGCAGTACTTC,CATQRGNDYEQYF
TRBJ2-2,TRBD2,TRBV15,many,TGTGCCACCAGCAGAGATCTCAGCGGGGGGAACACCGGGGAGCTGTTTTTT,CATSRDLSGGNTGELFF
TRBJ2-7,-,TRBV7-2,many,TGTGCCAGCAGCTTAGTAGGAGCGGGCTACGAGCAGTACTTC,CASSLVGAGYEQYF
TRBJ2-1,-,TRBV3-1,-,TGTGCCAGCAGCCCACGTCGGGATAGGGCGGCTGAGCAGTTCTTC,CASSPRRDRAAEQFF
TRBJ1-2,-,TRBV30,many,TGTGCCTGGGATGGGGTAGGAGGCGACTATGGCTACACCTTC,CAWDGVGGDYGYTF
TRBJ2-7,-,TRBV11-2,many,TGTGCCAGCAGCTTAGTACCCGGGGGTAACGAGCAGTACTTC,CASSLVPGGNEQYF
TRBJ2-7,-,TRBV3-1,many,TGTGCCAGCAGCCAAGACCAGGGTTCCCCACTCTACGAGCAGTACTTC,CASSQDQGSPLYEQYF
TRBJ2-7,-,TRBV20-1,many,TGCAGTGCTAGTGGCCCGGGGGGCAGCTACGAGCAGTACTTC,CSASGPGGSYEQYF
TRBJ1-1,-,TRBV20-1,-,TGCAGTGCTAGAGATCTCACATATAACACTGAAGCTTTCTTT,CSARDLTYNTEAFF
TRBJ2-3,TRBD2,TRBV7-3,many,TGTGCCAGCAGCTTAATAGCGGGCAGCACAGATACGCAGTATTTT,CASSLIAGSTDTQYF
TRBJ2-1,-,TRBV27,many,TGTGCCACGAGCAGGGGGGTTAGCGGGCAAAATGAGCAGTTCTTC,CATSRGVSGQNEQFF
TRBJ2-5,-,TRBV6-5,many,TGTGCCAGCAGCCCCCAGGAGTCAGAGACCCAGTACTTC,CASSPQESETQYF
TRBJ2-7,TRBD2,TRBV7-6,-,TGTGCCAGCAGCTTAGGAGGGACTAGTTCTTCCTACGAGCAGTACTTC,CASSLGGTSSSYEQYF
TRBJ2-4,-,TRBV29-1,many,TGCAGCGTTGAAGTTTGGGACACCACGGGACACATTCAGTACTTC,CSVEVWDTTGHIQYF
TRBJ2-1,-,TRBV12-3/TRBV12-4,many,TGTGCCAGCAGTTGGGGGTACAATGAGCAGTTCTTC,CASSWGYNEQFF
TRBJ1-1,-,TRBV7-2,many,TGTGCCAGCAGCTCCATCAGTGATCTAAACACTGAAGCTTTCTTT,CASSSISDLNTEAFF
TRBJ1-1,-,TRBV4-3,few,TGCGCCAGCAGCCAAGACGGGAAGGGTTTGAACACTGAAGCTTTCTTT,CASSQDGKGLNTEAFF
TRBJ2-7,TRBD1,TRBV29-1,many,TGCAGCGTTGAAGCCCAGGGGGACGAGCAGTACTTC,CSVEAQGDEQYF
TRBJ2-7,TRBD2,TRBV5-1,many,TGCGCCAGCAGCTCGACTAGCGGGAGTTACGAGCAGTACTTC,CASSSTSGSYEQYF
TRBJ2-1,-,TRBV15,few,TGTGCCACCAGCAGAGATCCCCTAGACCCTGTGGAGCAGTTCTTC,CATSRDPLDPVEQFF
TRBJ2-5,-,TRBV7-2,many,TGTGCCAGCAGCTTAGCGCACAGACAAGAGACCCAGTACTTC,CASSLAHRQETQYF
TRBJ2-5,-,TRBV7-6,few,TGTGCCAGCAGCTTAGAGGGTAACCAAGAGACCCAGTACTTC,CASSLEGNQETQYF
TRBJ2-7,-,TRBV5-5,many,TGTGCCAGCAGCTCTTTCGGGGGAGACTACGAGCAGTACTTC,CASSSFGGDYEQYF
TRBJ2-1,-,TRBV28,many,TGTGCCAGCAGTACCCTGAGGGCCCACCCCGGTGAGCAGTTCTTC,CASSTLRAHPGEQFF
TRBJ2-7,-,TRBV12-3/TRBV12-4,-,TGTGCCAGCGGCCCCGGGCCCGTGGGGTACGAGCAGTACTTC,CASGPGPVGYEQYF
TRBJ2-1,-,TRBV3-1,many,TGTGCCAGCAGCCAAGCGCTCGGGAATGAGCAGTTCTTC,CASSQALGNEQFF
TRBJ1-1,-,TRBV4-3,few,TGCGCCAGCAGCCAAGACTCAACCCCCGGATCGGGGGACACTGAAGCTTTCTTT,CASSQDSTPGSGDTEAFF
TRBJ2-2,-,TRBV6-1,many,TGTGCCAGCAGTACGGGGTCTTCGAACACCGGGGAGCTGTTTTTT,CASSTGSSNTGELFF
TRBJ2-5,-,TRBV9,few,TGTGCCAGCAGCGTAGCCGGGACACTCTCTCAAGAGACCCAGTACTTC,CASSVAGTLSQETQYF
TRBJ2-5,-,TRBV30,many,TGTGCCTGGAGTCGGGAGACGGGACGGGAGACCCAGTACTTC,CAWSRETGRETQYF
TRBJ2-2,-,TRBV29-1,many,TGCAGCGTGGAGACCGGGAGAGACACCGGGGAGCTGTTTTTT,CSVETGRDTGELFF
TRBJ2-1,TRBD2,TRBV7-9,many,TGTGCCAGCAGCTGGAAACCGGGACTAGCGGACAATGAGCAGTTCTTC,CASSWKPGLADNEQFF